What follows is one T cell receptor (beta chain) and its context. Its specificity is unknown. Sequenced by immunoSEQ multiplex PCR; TCRdb stores in-frame clones only, minus some. The sample lists approximately 100,000 clones, about 86% occurring once. This entry belongs to a study of T cell responses to AZD1222 COVID-19 vaccine. Study-wide results and caveats: Donors were largely white British and mainly female; clonal diversity was possibly underestimated. At 160-218 and 743-854, vaccine-associated CD4 TCRs were dominant, and they spanned spike.

The CDR3 sequence is 16 residues long. From germline, CDR1 is MNHEY and CDR2 SVGEGT. V lost 2 bases, J lost 0 bases, and 14 bases lay in between. The chain carries TRBV6-2 or TRBV6-3 and TRBJ2-7; unclear D gene. The receptor was isolated from an adult in good health. Material: peripheral blood, obtained on day 0 of AZD1222 vaccination. The CDR3 here is CASSYPGPISSYEQYF. CDR3 bases: TGTGCCAGCAGTTACCCCGGGCCTATTAGCTCCTACGAGCAGTACTTC.